This passage covers 4 T cell receptor beta chains from one sample sequenced in a study of human T cells and chemical hapten exposure. This sample's time point: patch test 1, 2 weeks after DPC sensitization. Treatment denoted: therapeutic diphenylcyclopropenone sensitization with weekly scalp DPC. TCRdb reanalysed the RACE reads using MiXCR and keeps one entry per CDR3 protein. Of about 360,000 distinct CDR3 sequences listed, more than 4.5% are singletons. Here the sequenced sample was whole blood, taken in connection with sensitization to the hapten diphenylcyclopropenone (DPC). The receptor source for this set is a woman aged 45-65 years with alopecia areata. Some clones in this sample may be carry-over from other donors' samples.

This clonotype occurred many times. The J gene is TRBJ2-3, the V gene TRBV28; perhaps TRBD1 as D (5 bases). In germline, CDR1 is MDHEN, CDR2 SYDVKM. The CDR3 is made up of 13 amino acids. Between the trimmed V and J ends, which lost 7 bases and 9 bases, there was a span of 17 bases. CDR3 coding DNA: TGTGCCAGCACCTACCACCTTGGGGCCACGCAGTATTTT. Translated: CASTYHLGATQYF.

This clonotype was found a few times. One end of the junction fails to match germline, which may point to a read error. The chain combines TRBV6-5 with TRBJ2-7; a weak D match, TRBD1 (6 bases). The germline gives CDR1 MNHEY, CDR2 SVGAGI. This CDR3 spans 13 amino acids. Written as DNA, the CDR3 is TGTGCCAGCAGTTACTCGAGGGCAGGGGAGTTGTGGTTC. Amino acid sequence: CASSYSRAGELWF.

In the case of this clonotype: A far larger clone lies a single base away; this is likely a read error. V is TRBV21-1 and J is TRBJ1-1. TRBV21-1 is labeled a pseudogene. The CDR3 runs to 13 residues. CDR3 DNA: TGTGCCAGCAGCATAAAGGGGAACACTGAAGCTTTCTTT. Protein sequence: CASSIKGNTEAFF.

This clonotype was recorded at least ten times. This chain joins TRBV14 and TRBJ2-7; tentatively, D is TRBD1 (7 bases). From germline, CDR1 is SGHDN and CDR2 FVKESK. CDR3 length: 15 residues. Trimming cost V 1 base and J 3 bases, with 13 bases left between them. The DNA of the CDR3 is TGTGCCAGCAGCCAAGGGCGGGACAGACTCTACGAGCAGTACTTC. Residues: CASSQGRDRLYEQYF.